Listed below are T cell receptor beta chains from one sample, sequenced in a study of blood T cell repertoires in COVID-19. This table comes from immunoSEQ multiplex PCR, and its TCRdb copy is limited to in-frame clones, with some not included. The sample consists of 250,000 or so clones, around 87% of them appearing once. The sample comprised peripheral blood. The receptors come from a woman aged 55-75 years with COVID-19, enrolled during active disease. The CDR3 runs from the conserved cysteine through the conserved F or W. A D gene is named only where the DNA matches it firmly. Size tells how often a clone was seen (once, few, many) or the class of an expanded clone, and some rows leave it out.

D gene,clone size,J gene,V gene,CDR3 DNA,CDR3 protein
NA,NA,TRBJ2-5,TRBV12-3/TRBV12-4,TGTGCCAGCAGGCCATCAGGGGAAGAGACCCAGTACTTC,CASRPSGEETQYF
TRBD1,NA,TRBJ1-1,TRBV27,TGTGCCAGCAGTTTCTGGACAGGGAGGGTATACACTGAAGCTTTCTTT,CASSFWTGRVYTEAFF
TRBD2,NA,TRBJ2-3,TRBV6-5,TGTGCCAGCAGTTATGTAGCGGGAGGGGCCACAGATACGCAGTATTTT,CASSYVAGGATDTQYF
TRBD1,NA,TRBJ1-5,TRBV6-5,TGTGCCTGCCGGGACAGGGGTGGGGGTCAGCCCCAGCATTTT,CACRDRGGGQPQHF
TRBD2,NA,TRBJ2-3,TRBV5-4,TGTGCCAGCAGCTTGGTTGGGACTAGCGCCTACACAGATACGCAGTATTTT,CASSLVGTSAYTDTQYF
TRBD1,once,TRBJ1-2,TRBV28,TGTGCCAGCAGGTCCGGGGGACAGAGCTATGGCTACACCTTC,CASRSGGQSYGYTF
NA,NA,TRBJ2-7,TRBV6-5,TGTGCCAGCAGGACAGGCCGTGTCTCCTACGAGCAGTACTTC,CASRTGRVSYEQYF
TRBD2,NA,TRBJ2-7,TRBV6-6,TGTGCCAGCAGCCGCGGGAGGCAGGGTATAACCTACGAGCAGTACTTC,CASSRGRQGITYEQYF
NA,NA,TRBJ2-1,TRBV7-9,TGTGCCAGCAGCTCCCCCGGGACTGTTTACAATGAGCAGTTCTTC,CASSSPGTVYNEQFF
TRBD2,NA,TRBJ2-1,TRBV7-8,TGTGCCAGCAGCTTGGGGGTGGGACTAGCCCTATACAATGAGCAGTTCTTC,CASSLGVGLALYNEQFF
NA,NA,TRBJ2-5,TRBV19,TGTGCCAGTAGCCCTCAGGGGGGCAGAGGAGAGACCCAGTACTTC,CASSPQGGRGETQYF
NA,once,TRBJ2-7,TRBV27,TGTGCCAGCAGTTGGGGCCGAGGCCAGGGCCGAGACTACGAGCAGTACTTC,CASSWGRGQGRDYEQYF
NA,NA,TRBJ2-3,TRBV19,TGTGCCAGTAGTAAAAGACAGGGCACAGATACGCAGTATTTT,CASSKRQGTDTQYF
NA,NA,TRBJ1-2,TRBV24-1,TGTGCCACCAGTGACCGAGGACAGCAATATGGCTACACCTTC,CATSDRGQQYGYTF
NA,NA,TRBJ1-1,TRBV19,TGTGCCAGTAGTAACAGGGACGGCACTGAAGCTTTCTTT,CASSNRDGTEAFF
NA,NA,TRBJ2-2,TRBV6-2/TRBV6-3,TGTGCCAGCAGCCCTACAGGTAGAACCGGGGAGCTGTTTTTT,CASSPTGRTGELFF
NA,NA,TRBJ2-1,TRBV2,TGTGCCAGCAGTTACCGGGACAGGGGTACGCTAGCGGGAATGTACAATGAGCAGTTCTTC,CASSYRDRGTLAGMYNEQFF
TRBD1,NA,TRBJ1-1,TRBV3-1/TRBV3-2,TGTGCCAGCAGCCAAGGGACAGGGGGCACTGAAGCTTTCTTT,CASSQGTGGTEAFF
NA,NA,TRBJ1-4,TRBV30,TGTGCCTGGGGCTTATTGGAGAAAAATGAAAAACTGTTTTTT,CAWGLLEKNEKLFF
NA,NA,TRBJ2-7,TRBV11-2,TGTGCCAGCAGCGTAACGGGGACCTACGAGCAGTACTTC,CASSVTGTYEQYF
NA,NA,TRBJ1-1,TRBV5-1,TGCGCCAGCAGCCCTGGCGCGGGGGGTGGCTCGAACACTGAAGCTTTCTTT,CASSPGAGGGSNTEAFF
TRBD1,NA,TRBJ1-2,TRBV28,TGTGCCAGCAGGACAGGGGGCCCTGGCTACACCTTC,CASRTGGPGYTF
TRBD1,NA,TRBJ2-1,TRBV18,TGTGCCAGCTCACCGGGACAGGGTCCCTACAATGAGCAGTTCTTC,CASSPGQGPYNEQFF
TRBD1,NA,TRBJ1-5,TRBV4-2,TGTGCCAGCAGCCTAAGAGACAGGGCCCTTGGGGGCAATCAGCCCCAGCATTTT,CASSLRDRALGGNQPQHF
NA,NA,TRBJ2-1,TRBV7-6,TGTGCCAGCAGCTTATGGTCCAATTCAGGGGGGAATGAGCAGTTCTTC,CASSLWSNSGGNEQFF
TRBD2,NA,TRBJ2-7,TRBV6-5,TGTGCCAGCCAGAGACTAGCGGGACCATCCTACGAGCAGTACTTC,CASQRLAGPSYEQYF
NA,NA,TRBJ2-2,TRBV28,TGTGCCAGCAGCCCGGTTTCGCGGGGCACCGGGGAGCTGTTTTTT,CASSPVSRGTGELFF
TRBD2,NA,TRBJ2-2,TRBV15,TGTGCCACCAGCAGAGAGCCCCGGACTAGCGGGAGGGTGGGGGAGCTGTTTTTT,CATSREPRTSGRVGELFF
NA,NA,TRBJ2-1,TRBV6-4,TGTGCCAGCAGCCGCTCTAACCGGGTTGGTGAGCAGTTCTTC,CASSRSNRVGEQFF
TRBD2,NA,TRBJ2-5,TRBV5-1,TGCGCCAGCAGCGTGGGACTGCGGGAGGAGACCCAGTACTTC,CASSVGLREETQYF
NA,NA,TRBJ1-3,TRBV7-9,TGTGCCAGCAGCCTACAGGACACCGCCATATATTTT,CASSLQDTAIYF
NA,NA,TRBJ2-1,TRBV10-2,TGCGCCAGCAGCGCGGCAAGCGGCAGCTACAATGAGCAGTTCTTC,CASSAASGSYNEQFF
TRBD1,once,TRBJ1-2,TRBV28,TGTGCCAGCAGTTTAGGAGACAGGGGTGGAGGTTACGGCTACACCTTC,CASSLGDRGGGYGYTF
TRBD2,NA,TRBJ2-1,TRBV7-9,TGTGCCAGCAGCCCCCCGACTAGCGGAGGGGGTGAGCAGTTCTTC,CASSPPTSGGGEQFF
TRBD1,many,TRBJ2-7,TRBV18,TGTGCCAGCTCACCGACTCCAGACAGGGACGAGCAGTACTTC,CASSPTPDRDEQYF
NA,NA,TRBJ2-3,TRBV5-4,TGTGCCAGCACCTCCGGGGTCAGCACAGATACGCAGTATTTT,CASTSGVSTDTQYF
NA,NA,TRBJ2-4,TRBV18,TGTGCCAGCTCACCCCCGTCAGGGGACAAAAACATTCAGTACTTC,CASSPPSGDKNIQYF
TRBD1,NA,TRBJ1-1,TRBV7-2,TGTGCCAGCAGCTTAGCCCCCAGGGGGCGCCAGAACACTGAAGCTTTCTTT,CASSLAPRGRQNTEAFF
NA,NA,TRBJ1-1,TRBV7-2,TGTGCCAGCAGCTTAGGGGCGGGTTTGACTGAAGCTTTCTTT,CASSLGAGLTEAFF
NA,NA,TRBJ1-2,TRBV20-1,TGCAGTGCTAGTGAGTTTATGGAGTGGTATGGCTACACCTTC,CSASEFMEWYGYTF
NA,NA,TRBJ1-2,TRBV28,TGTGCCAGCAGTTTTCGGGGAAATGGCTACACCTTC,CASSFRGNGYTF
NA,NA,TRBJ2-1,TRBV15,TGTGCCACCAGCAGAGTAGCAGTGTACAATGAGCAGTTCTTC,CATSRVAVYNEQFF
TRBD2,NA,TRBJ2-7,TRBV30,TGTGCCTGGAGTGGGGGACTAGCCGAAACTTCCTACGAGCAGTACTTC,CAWSGGLAETSYEQYF
NA,NA,TRBJ2-2,TRBV29-1,TGCAGCGTTGGGAGCGGGTCGAACACCGGGGAGCTGTTTTTT,CSVGSGSNTGELFF
NA,NA,TRBJ2-1,TRBV6-5,TGTGCCAGCAGTTACGGTCTCGGCAGGTACAATGAGCAGTTCTTC,CASSYGLGRYNEQFF
NA,few,TRBJ2-5,TRBV5-1,TGCGCCAGCAGTAATATTCAGGGGAAGCAAGAGACCCAGTACTTC,CASSNIQGKQETQYF
TRBD1,NA,TRBJ1-1,TRBV2,TGTGCCAGCACTAGGGACAGGGGGTACACTGAAGCTTTCTTT,CASTRDRGYTEAFF
TRBD2,few,TRBJ2-1,TRBV24-1,TGTGCCACCAGTGACGCCGGACTAGCGGGAGTATCCAATGAGCAGTTCTTC,CATSDAGLAGVSNEQFF
TRBD1,NA,TRBJ2-5,TRBV4-2,TGTGCCAGCAGCCGGGACAGGGGGTTAGAGACCCAGTACTTC,CASSRDRGLETQYF
TRBD1,NA,TRBJ1-4,TRBV2,TGTGCCAGCAATAAGGGACAGGGAAATGAAAAACTGTTTTTT,CASNKGQGNEKLFF
NA,many,TRBJ2-7,TRBV6-5,TGTGCTTACGGGGGGCTAAGCGAGCAGTACTTC,CAYGGLSEQYF
NA,NA,TRBJ2-7,TRBV28,TGTGCCAGCAAAGAGGGGGGGTCCTACGAGCAGTACTTC,CASKEGGSYEQYF
TRBD1,NA,TRBJ1-6,TRBV10-3,TGTGCCATCAGTGAGTTTTTTGCTGTGGGACAGGGTAATTCACCCCTCCACTTT,CAISEFFAVGQGNSPLHF
NA,NA,TRBJ2-7,TRBV6-2/TRBV6-3,TGTGCCAGCAACCCCGTAGAACGCATCTCCTACGAGCAGTACTTC,CASNPVERISYEQYF
TRBD2,NA,TRBJ2-7,TRBV13,TGTGCCAGCAGCTGGACTAGCGGGAGAGGTGCCTACGAGCAGTACTTC,CASSWTSGRGAYEQYF
TRBD1,NA,TRBJ1-5,TRBV6-6,TGTGCCAGCAGTCCGGACAGGTGGGGTAATCAGCCCCAGCATTTT,CASSPDRWGNQPQHF
NA,NA,TRBJ2-1,TRBV4-1,TGCGCCAGCAGCCAAGGGTCGAGCGCCCGGCGGAGCAATGAGCAGTTCTTC,CASSQGSSARRSNEQFF
TRBD1,once,TRBJ1-6,TRBV7-9,TGTGCCAGCAGCTTCACAGGGGGCGATTCACCCCTCCACTTT,CASSFTGGDSPLHF
TRBD2,NA,TRBJ2-2,TRBV9,TGTGCCAGCAGCGTAGGCCCTCTAGCGGGAGGGACCGGGGAGCTGTTTTTT,CASSVGPLAGGTGELFF
NA,NA,TRBJ1-2,TRBV24-1,TGTGCCACCAGTGAGCCCGGGAGGGGCCCTGAGGGCTACACCTTC,CATSEPGRGPEGYTF